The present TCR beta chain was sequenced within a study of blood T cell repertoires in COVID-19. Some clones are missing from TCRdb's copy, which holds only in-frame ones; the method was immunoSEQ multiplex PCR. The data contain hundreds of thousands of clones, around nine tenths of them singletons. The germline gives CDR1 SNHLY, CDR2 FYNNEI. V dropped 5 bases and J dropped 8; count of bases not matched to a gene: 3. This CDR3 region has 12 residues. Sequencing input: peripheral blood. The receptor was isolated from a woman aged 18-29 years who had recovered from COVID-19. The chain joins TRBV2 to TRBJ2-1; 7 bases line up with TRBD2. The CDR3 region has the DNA TGTGCCAGCAGTCGGACTAGTCATGAGCAGTTCTTC. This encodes CASSRTSHEQFF.